This TCR beta chain is drawn from a study of T-cell reconstitution after alpha-beta-depleted transplantation in children. A library of TCRbeta sequences, prepared with unique molecular identifiers, was generated. TCRdb processed the PCR reads anew with MiXCR; each CDR3 protein has one entry. The sample holds about 610,000 distinct CDR3 sequences, under 12% seen once. This clonotype was seen ten or more times. Sequences were derived from PBMCs from the stem cell graft donor, sampled from the stem cell graft. The receptor's source is a human donor who donated a stem cell graft to a child with acute myeloid leukemia.

CDR3 in DNA: TGTGCCAGCAGTTACTCCGGGACGGCAAATCAGCCCCAGCATTTT. Translating it yields CASSYSGTANQPQHF. The genes are TRBV6-2 or TRBV6-3 and TRBJ1-5; perhaps TRBD1 as D (5 bases). The germline V gene encodes CDR1 MNHEY and CDR2 SVGEGT. Trimming pared 0 bases from V and 4 bases from J, leaving 10 bases between. The CDR3 is 15 residues long.